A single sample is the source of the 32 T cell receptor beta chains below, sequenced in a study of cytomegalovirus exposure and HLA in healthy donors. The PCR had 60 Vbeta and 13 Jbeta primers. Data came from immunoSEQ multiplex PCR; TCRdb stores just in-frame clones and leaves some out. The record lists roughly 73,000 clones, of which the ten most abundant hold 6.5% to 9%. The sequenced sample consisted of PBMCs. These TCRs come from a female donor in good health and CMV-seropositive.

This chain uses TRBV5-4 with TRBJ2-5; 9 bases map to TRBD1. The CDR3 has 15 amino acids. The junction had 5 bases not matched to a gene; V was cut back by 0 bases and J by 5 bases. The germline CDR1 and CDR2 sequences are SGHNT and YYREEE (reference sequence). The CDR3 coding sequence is TGTGCCAGCAGCTTGGAAACAGGGGGCTGGGAGACCCAGTACTTC. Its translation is CASSLETGGWETQYF.

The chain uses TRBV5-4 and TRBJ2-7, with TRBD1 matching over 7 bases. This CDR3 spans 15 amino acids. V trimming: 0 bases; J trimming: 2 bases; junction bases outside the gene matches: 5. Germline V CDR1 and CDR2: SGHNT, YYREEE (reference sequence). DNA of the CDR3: TGTGCCAGCAGCTTGGGCAGGGGGTACACCTACGAGCAGTACTTC. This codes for CASSLGRGYTYEQYF. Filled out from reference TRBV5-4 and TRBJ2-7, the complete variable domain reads ETGVTQSPTHLIKTRGQQVTLRCSSQSGHNTVSWYQQALGQGPQFIFQYYREEENGRGNFPPRFSGLQFPNYSSELNVNALELDDSALYLCASSLGRGYTYEQYFGPGTRLTVT.

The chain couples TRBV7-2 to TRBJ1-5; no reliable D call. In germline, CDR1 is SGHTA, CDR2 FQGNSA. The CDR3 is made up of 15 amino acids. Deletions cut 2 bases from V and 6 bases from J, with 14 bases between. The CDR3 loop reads CASSLWGGMGQPQHF. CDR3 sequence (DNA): TGTGCCAGCAGCTTATGGGGAGGGATGGGTCAGCCCCAGCATTTT.

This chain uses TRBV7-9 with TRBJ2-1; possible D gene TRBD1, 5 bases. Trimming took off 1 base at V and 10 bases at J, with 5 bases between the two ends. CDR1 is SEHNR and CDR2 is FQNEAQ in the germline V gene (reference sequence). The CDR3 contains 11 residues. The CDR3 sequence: CASSLGGEQFF. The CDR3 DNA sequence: TGTGCCAGCAGCTTAGGGGGCGAGCAGTTCTTC.

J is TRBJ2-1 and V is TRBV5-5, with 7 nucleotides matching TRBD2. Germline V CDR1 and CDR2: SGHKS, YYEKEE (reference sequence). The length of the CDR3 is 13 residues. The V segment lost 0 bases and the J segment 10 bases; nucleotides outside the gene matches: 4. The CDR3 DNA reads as TGTGCCAGCAGCTTGGGGCCTAGCGGCGAGCAGTTCTTC. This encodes CASSLGPSGEQFF.

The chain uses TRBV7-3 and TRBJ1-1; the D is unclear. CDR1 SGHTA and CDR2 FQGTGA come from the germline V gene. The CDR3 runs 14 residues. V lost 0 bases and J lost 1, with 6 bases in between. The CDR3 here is CASSLTRQNTEAFF. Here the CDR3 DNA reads TGTGCCAGCAGCTTAACGCGCCAGAACACTGAAGCTTTCTTT. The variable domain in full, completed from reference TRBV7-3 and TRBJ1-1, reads GAGVSQTPSNKVTEKGKYVELRCDPISGHTALYWYRQSLGQGPEFLIYFQGTGAADDSGLPNDRFFAVRPEGSVSTLKIQRTERGDSAVYLCASSLTRQNTEAFFGQGTRLTVV.

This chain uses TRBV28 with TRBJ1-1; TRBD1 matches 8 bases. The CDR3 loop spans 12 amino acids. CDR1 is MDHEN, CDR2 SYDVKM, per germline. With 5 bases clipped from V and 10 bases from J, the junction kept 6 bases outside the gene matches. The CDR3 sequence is CASSTGTGLAFF. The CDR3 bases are TGTGCCAGCAGTACCGGGACAGGCCTAGCTTTCTTT.

The CDR3 protein is CASSYPRGGGYTF. The CDR3 DNA follows: TGTGCCAGCAGTTACCCACGGGGGGGAGGCTACACCTTC. V and J are TRBV6-5 and TRBJ1-2, with D perhaps TRBD1 (5 bases). Germline V gene lookup returns CDR1 MNHEY and CDR2 SVGAGI. This CDR3 comprises 13 residues. V lost 2 bases and J 8 bases, leaving 12 bases between the germline ends.

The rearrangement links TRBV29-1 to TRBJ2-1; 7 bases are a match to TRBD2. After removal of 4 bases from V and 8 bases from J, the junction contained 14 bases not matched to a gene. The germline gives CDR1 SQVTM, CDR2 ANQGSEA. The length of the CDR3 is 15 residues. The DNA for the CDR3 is TGCAGCGTTGTCCCCGTGGGACTACCTTCGGATGAGCAGTTCTTC. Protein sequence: CSVVPVGLPSDEQFF.

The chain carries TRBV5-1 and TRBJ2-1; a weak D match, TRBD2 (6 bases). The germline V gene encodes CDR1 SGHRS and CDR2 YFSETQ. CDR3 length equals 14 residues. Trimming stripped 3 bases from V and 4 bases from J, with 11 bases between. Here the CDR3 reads CASSSGTPYNEQFF. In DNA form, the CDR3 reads TGCGCCAGCAGCTCCGGGACTCCATACAATGAGCAGTTCTTC.

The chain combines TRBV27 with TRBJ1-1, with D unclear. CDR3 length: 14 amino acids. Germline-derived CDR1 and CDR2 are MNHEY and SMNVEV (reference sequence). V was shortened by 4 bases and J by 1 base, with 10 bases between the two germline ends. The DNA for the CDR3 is TGTGCCAGCAGTTCTCGCTCCGGGAACACTGAAGCTTTCTTT. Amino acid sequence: CASSSRSGNTEAFF.

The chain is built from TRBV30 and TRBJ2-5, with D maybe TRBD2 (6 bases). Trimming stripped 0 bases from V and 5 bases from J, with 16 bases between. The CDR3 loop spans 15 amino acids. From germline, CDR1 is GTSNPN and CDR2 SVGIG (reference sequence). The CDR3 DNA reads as TGTGCCTGGAGTGTACTAGCCACCTGGCGCGAGACCCAGTACTTC. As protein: CAWSVLATWRETQYF.

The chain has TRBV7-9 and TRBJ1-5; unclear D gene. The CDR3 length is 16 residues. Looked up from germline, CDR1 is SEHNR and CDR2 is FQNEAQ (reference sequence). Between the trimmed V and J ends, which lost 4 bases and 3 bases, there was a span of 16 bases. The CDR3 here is CASSSIGGPPNQPQHF. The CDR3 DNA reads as TGTGCCAGCAGCTCCATCGGCGGTCCTCCCAATCAGCCCCAGCATTTT. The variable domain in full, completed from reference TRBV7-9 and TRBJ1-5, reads DTGVSQNPRHKITKRGQNVTFRCDPISEHNRLYWYRQTLGQGPEFLTYFQNEAQLEKSRLLSDRFSAERPKGSFSTLEIQRTEQGDSAMYLCASSSIGGPPNQPQHFGDGTRLSIL.

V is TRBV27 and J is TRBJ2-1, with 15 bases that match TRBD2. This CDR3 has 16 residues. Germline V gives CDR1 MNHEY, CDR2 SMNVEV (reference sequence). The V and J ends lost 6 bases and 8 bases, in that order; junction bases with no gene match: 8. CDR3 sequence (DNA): TGTGCCAGCAGGAATCGGGGACTAGCGGGGGGTTATGAGCAGTTCTTC. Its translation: CASRNRGLAGGYEQFF.

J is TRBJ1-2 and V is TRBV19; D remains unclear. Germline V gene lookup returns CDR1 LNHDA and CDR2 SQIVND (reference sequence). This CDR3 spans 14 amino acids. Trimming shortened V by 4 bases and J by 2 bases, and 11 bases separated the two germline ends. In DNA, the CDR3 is TGTGCCAGTAGTACCGTGGCATCGAACTATGGCTACACCTTC. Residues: CASSTVASNYGYTF.

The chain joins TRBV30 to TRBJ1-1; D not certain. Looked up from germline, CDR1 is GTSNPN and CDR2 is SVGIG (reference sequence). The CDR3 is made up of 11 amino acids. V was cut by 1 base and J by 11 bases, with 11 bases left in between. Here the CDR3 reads CAWSGGREAFF. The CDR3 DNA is TGTGCCTGGAGTGGCGGAAGGGAGGCTTTCTTT.

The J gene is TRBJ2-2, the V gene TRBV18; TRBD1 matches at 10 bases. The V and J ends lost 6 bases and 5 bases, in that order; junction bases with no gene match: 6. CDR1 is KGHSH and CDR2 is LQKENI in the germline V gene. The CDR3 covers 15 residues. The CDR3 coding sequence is TGTGCCAGCTCGCCAGGGGGACAGGGGACCGGGGAGCTGTTTTTT. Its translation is CASSPGGQGTGELFF.

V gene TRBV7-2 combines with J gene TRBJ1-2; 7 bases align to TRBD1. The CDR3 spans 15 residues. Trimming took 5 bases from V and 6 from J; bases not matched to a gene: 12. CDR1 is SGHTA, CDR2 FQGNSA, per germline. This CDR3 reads CASSQGDRALDGYTF. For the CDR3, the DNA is TGTGCCAGCAGCCAGGGGGATAGGGCCCTTGATGGCTACACCTTC.

The CDR3 region has the DNA TGTGCCAGCATACCAACCTGGGGGCAAGATACGCAGTATTTT. It encodes CASIPTWGQDTQYF. The J gene is TRBJ2-3, the V gene TRBV6-1; D may be TRBD1 (6 bases). The CDR3 loop spans 14 amino acids. Per the germline V gene, CDR1 is MNHNS and CDR2 is SASEGT. V lost 7 bases to trimming and J lost 5 bases, with 16 bases between them.

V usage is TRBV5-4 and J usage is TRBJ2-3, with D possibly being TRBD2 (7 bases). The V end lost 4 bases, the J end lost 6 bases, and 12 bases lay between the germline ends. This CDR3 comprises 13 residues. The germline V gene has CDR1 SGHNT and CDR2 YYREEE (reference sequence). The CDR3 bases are TGTGCCAGCAGCAGGGGGGGCCTGGATACGCAGTATTTT. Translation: CASSRGGLDTQYF.

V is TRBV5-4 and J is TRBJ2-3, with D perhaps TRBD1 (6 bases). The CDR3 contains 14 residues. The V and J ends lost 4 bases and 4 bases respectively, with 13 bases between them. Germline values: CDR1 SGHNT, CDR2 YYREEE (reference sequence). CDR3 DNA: TGTGCCAGCAGCCAAGGGCCAGGGGCAGATACGCAGTATTTT. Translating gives CASSQGPGADTQYF.

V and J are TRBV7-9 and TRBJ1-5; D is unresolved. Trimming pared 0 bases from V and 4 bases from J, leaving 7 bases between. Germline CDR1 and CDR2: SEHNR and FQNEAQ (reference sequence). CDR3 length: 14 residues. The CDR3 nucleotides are TGTGCCAGCAGCTTAGCACAGCCTAATCAGCCCCAGCATTTT. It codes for CASSLAQPNQPQHF.

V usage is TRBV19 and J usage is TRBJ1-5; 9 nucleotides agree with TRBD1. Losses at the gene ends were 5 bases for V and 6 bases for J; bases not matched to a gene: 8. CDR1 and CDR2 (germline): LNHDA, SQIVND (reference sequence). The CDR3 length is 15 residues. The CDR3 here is CASSFATGGSQPQHF. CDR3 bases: TGTGCCAGTAGTTTCGCGACAGGGGGTAGTCAGCCCCAGCATTTT.

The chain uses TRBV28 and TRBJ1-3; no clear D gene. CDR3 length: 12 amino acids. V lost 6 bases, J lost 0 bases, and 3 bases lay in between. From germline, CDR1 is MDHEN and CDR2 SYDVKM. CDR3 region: CASRSSGNTIYF. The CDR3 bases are TGTGCCAGCAGGAGCTCTGGAAACACCATATATTTT. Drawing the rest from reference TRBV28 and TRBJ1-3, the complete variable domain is DVKVTQSSRYLVKRTGEKVFLECVQDMDHENMFWYRQDPGLGLRLIYFSYDVKMKEKGDIPEGYSVSREKKERFSLILESASTNQTSMYLCASRSSGNTIYFGEGSWLTVV.

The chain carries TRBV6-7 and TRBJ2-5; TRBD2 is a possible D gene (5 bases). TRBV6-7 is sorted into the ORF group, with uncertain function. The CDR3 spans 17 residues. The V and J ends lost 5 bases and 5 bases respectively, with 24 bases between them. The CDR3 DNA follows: TGTGCCAGCAGTGATGCGTACGGGATCATCGTCGACGAGACCCAGTACTTC. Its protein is CASSDAYGIIVDETQYF.

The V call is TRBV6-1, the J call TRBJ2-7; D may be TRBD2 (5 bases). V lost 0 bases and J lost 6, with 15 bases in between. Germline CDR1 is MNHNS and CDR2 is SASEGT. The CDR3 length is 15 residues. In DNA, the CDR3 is TGTGCCAGCAGTGAAGCGCTTACGGGGATATCCGAGCAGTACTTC. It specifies CASSEALTGISEQYF.

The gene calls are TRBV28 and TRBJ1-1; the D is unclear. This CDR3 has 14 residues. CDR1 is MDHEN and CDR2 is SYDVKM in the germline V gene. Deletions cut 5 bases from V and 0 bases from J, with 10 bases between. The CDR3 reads CASSVQRMNTEAFF. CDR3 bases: TGTGCCAGCAGTGTACAACGCATGAACACTGAAGCTTTCTTT.

The CDR3 coding sequence is TGTGCCAGTAGTGAACAGTACACCGGGGAGCTGTTTTTT. Amino acid sequence: CASSEQYTGELFF. The chain recombines TRBV19 with TRBJ2-2, with D hard to call. The V end was cut by 5 bases, the J end by 3 bases, with 7 bases between. Germline CDR1 reads LNHDA; CDR2 reads SQIVND (reference sequence). The CDR3 contains 13 residues.

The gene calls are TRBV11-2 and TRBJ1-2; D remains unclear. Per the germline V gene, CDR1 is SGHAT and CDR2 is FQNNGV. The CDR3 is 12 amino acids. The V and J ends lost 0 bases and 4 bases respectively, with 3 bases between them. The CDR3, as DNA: TGTGCCAGCAGCTTAGACGGCTATGGCTACACCTTC. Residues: CASSLDGYGYTF.

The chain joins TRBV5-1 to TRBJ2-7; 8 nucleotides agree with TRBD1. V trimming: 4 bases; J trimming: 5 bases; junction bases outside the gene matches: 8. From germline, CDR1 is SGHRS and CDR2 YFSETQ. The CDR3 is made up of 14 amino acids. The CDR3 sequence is CASSHRDRLHEQYF. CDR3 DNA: TGCGCCAGCAGCCACCGGGACAGGCTCCACGAGCAGTACTTC.

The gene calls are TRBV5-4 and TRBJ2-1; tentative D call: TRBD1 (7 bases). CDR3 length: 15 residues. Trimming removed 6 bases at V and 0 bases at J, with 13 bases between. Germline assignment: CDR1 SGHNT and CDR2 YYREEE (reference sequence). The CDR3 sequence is CASTPQGGSYNEQFF. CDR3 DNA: TGTGCCAGCACCCCCCAGGGGGGCTCCTACAATGAGCAGTTCTTC.

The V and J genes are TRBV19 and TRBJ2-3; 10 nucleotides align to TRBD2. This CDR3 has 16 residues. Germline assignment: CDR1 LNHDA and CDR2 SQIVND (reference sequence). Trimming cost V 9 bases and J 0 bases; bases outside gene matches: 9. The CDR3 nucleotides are TGTGCCAGCCAGACCGGGACTAGCGCAAGCACAGATACGCAGTATTTT. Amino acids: CASQTGTSASTDTQYF.